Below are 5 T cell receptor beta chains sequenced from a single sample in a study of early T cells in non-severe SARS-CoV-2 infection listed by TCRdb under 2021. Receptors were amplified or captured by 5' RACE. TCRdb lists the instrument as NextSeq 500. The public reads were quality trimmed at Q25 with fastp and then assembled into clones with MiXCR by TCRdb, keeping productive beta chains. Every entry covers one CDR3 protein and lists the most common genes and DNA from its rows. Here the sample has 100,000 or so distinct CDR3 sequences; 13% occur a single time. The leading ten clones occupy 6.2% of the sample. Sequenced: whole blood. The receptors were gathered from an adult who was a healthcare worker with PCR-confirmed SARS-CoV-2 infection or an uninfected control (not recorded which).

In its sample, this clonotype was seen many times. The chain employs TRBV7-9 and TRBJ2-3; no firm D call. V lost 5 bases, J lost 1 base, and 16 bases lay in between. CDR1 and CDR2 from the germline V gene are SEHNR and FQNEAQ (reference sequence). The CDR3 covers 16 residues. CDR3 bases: TGTGCCAGCAGCCTCCTTCCCACCACGGGCACAGATACGCAGTATTTT. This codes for CASSLLPTTGTDTQYF.

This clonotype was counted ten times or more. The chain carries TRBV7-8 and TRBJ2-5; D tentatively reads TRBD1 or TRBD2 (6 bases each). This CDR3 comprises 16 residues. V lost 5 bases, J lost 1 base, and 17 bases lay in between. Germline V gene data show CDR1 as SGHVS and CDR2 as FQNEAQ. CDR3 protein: CASSPSAGVGQETQYF. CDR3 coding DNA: TGTGCCAGCAGCCCTAGCGCAGGGGTTGGCCAAGAGACCCAGTACTTC.

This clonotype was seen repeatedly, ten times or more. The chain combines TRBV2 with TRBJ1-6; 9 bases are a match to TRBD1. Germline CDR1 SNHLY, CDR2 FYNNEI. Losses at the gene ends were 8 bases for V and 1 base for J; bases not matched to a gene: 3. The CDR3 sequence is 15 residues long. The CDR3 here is CASSDRGSYNSPLHF. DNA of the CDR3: TGTGCCAGCTCGGACAGGGGATCCTATAATTCACCCCTCCACTTT.

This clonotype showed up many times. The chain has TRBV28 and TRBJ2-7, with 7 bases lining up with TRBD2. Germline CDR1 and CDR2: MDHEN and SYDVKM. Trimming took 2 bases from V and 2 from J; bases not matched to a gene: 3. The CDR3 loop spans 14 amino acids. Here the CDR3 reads CASSLAGVAYEQYF. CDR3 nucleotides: TGTGCCAGCAGTTTAGCGGGAGTTGCCTACGAGCAGTACTTC.

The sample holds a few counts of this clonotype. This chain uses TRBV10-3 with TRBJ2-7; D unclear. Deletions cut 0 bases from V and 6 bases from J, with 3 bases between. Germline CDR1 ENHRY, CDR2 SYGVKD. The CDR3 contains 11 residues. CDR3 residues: CAISESIEQYF. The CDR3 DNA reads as TGTGCCATCAGTGAGTCGATCGAGCAGTACTTC.